Detailed here is one T cell receptor (beta chain). Germline V gene data show CDR1 as LNHDA and CDR2 as SQIVND (reference sequence). The CDR3 spans 13 residues. With 1 base removed from V and 1 base from J, the gap between germline ends came to 4 bases. The participants were between roughly 18 and 90 years old and came from fewer than 25 US areas. Recovered status in Cohort 3 required two negative PCRs, clearance, or symptom resolution. This sample is part of a study of blood T cell repertoires in COVID-19. As for the study in general: The United States, Italy and Spain were the sources of the acute and convalescent COVID-19 samples. Sources were T cells, B-cell-depleted T cells, or PBMCs; the material itself was cDNA or gDNA.

The repertoire was sequenced with immunoSEQ multiplex PCR; TCRdb's copy has only in-frame clones and lacks some. The data show roughly 250,000 clones, around 90% seen once. The V and J genes are TRBV19 and TRBJ1-1; the D is unclear. The sequence was obtained from a woman in her fifties or sixties who had recovered from COVID-19. Sequenced: PBMCs or T cells enriched from blood (not recorded which). The CDR3 DNA reads as TGTGCCAGTAGTATAGGAGAGAACACTGAAGCTTTCTTT. This encodes CASSIGENTEAFF.